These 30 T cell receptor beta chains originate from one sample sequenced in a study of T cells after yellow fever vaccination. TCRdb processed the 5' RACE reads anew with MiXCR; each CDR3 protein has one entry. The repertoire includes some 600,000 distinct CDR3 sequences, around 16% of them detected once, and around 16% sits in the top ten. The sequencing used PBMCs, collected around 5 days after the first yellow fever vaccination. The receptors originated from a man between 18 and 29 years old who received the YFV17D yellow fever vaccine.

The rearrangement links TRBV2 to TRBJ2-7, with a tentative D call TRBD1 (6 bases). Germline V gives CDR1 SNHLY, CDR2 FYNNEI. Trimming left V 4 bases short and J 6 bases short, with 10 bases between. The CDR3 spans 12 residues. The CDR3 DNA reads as TGTGCCAGCAGTGCGGACAGTGCCGAGCAGTACTTC. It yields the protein CASSADSAEQYF.

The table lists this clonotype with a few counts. CDR3 bases: TGCGCCAGCAGGAAACAGGGGGCGGGAGAGACCCAGTACTTC. The encoded protein is CASRKQGAGETQYF. The chain recombines TRBV4-1 with TRBJ2-5; 9 bases line up with TRBD1. The CDR3 totals 14 residues. Germline V lookup: CDR1 MGHRA, CDR2 YSYEKL. V lost 6 bases to trimming and J lost 4 bases; unmatched junction nucleotides: 6.

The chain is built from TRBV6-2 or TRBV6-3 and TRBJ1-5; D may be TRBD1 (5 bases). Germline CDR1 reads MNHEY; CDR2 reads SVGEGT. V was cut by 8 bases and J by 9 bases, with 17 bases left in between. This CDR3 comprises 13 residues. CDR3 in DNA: TGTGCCAGCGGCTTCGGGACGATGAGGCCCCAGCATTTT. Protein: CASGFGTMRPQHF.

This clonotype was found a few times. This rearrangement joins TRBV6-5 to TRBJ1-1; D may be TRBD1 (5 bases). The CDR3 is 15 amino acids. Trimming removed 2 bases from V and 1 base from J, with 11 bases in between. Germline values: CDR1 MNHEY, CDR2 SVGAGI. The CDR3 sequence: CASSYAPGQNTEAFF. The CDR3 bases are TGTGCCAGCAGTTACGCCCCCGGACAGAACACTGAAGCTTTCTTT.

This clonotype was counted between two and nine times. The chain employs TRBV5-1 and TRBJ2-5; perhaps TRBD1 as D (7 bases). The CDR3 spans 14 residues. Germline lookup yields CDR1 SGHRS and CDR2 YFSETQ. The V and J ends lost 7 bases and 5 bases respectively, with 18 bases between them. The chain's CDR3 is CASGNRGGRETQYF. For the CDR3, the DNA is TGCGCCAGCGGTAACAGGGGAGGAAGGGAGACCCAGTACTTC.

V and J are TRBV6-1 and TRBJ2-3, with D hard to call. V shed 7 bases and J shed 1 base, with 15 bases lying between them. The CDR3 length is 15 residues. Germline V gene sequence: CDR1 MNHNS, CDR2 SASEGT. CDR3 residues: CASTAGHPGTDTQYF. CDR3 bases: TGTGCCAGCACCGCCGGGCACCCGGGCACAGATACGCAGTATTTT.

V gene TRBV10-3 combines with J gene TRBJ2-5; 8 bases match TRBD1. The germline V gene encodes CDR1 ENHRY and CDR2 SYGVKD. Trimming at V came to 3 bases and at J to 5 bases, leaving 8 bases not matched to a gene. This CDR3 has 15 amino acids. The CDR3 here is CAISEGQGWEETQYF. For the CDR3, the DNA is TGTGCCATCAGTGAAGGACAGGGTTGGGAGGAGACCCAGTACTTC.

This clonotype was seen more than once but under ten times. The CDR3 region is CSAREALAGGRPGANVLTF. The CDR3 DNA follows: TGCAGTGCTAGAGAGGCATTAGCGGGGGGGAGGCCTGGGGCCAACGTCCTGACTTTC. This sequence joins TRBV20-1 and TRBJ2-6; 11 nucleotides line up with TRBD2. The CDR3 is 19 amino acids. Germline CDR1 reads DFQATT; CDR2 reads SNEGSKA (reference sequence). The V gene end was trimmed by 0 bases and the J gene end by 2 bases; junction bases not matched to a gene: 9.

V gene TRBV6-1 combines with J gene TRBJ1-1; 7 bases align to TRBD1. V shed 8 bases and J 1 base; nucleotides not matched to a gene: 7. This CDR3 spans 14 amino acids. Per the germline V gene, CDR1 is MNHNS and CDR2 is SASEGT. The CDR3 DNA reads TGTGCCAGCCGGAAAACAGGGGCGAACACTGAAGCTTTCTTT. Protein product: CASRKTGANTEAFF.

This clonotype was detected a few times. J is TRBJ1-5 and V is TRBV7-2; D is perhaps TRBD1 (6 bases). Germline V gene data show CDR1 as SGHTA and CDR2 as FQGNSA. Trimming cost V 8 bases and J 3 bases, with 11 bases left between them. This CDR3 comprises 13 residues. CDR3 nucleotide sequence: TGTGCCAGCGCCGGGGACATCAATCAGCCCCAGCATTTT. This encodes CASAGDINQPQHF.

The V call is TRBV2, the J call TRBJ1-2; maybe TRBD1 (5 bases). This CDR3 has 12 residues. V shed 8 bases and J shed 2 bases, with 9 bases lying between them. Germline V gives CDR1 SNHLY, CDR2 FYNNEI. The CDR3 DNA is TGTGCCAGCGCGGGGGGAAACTATGGCTACACCTTC. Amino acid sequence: CASAGGNYGYTF. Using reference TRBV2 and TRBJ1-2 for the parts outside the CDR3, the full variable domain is EPEVTQTPSHQVTQMGQEVILRCVPISNHLYFYWYRQILGQKVEFLVSFYNNEISEKSEIFDDQFSVERPDGSNFTLKIRSTKLEDSAMYFCASAGGNYGYTFGSGTRLTVV.

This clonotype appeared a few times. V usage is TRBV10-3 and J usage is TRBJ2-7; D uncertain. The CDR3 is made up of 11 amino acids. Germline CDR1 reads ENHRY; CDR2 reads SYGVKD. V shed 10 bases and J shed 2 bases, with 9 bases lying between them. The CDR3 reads CATRAAYEQYV. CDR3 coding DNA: TGTGCCACCCGGGCAGCCTACGAGCAGTACGTC.

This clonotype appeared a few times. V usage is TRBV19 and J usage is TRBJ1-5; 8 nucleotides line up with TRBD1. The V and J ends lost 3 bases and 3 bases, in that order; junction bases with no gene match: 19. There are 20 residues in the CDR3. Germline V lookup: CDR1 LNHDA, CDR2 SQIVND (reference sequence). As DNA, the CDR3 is TGTGCCAGTAGTATCCCTGCCGGACAGGGTGGACCTCTCTCCAATCAGCCCCAGCATTTT. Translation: CASSIPAGQGGPLSNQPQHF.

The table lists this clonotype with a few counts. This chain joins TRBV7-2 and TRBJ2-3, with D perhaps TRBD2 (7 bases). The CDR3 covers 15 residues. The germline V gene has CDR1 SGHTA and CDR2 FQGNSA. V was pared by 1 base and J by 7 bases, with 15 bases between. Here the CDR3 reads CASSLVEGGQYTQYF. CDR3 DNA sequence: TGTGCCAGCAGCTTAGTCGAGGGGGGGCAATATACGCAGTATTTT.

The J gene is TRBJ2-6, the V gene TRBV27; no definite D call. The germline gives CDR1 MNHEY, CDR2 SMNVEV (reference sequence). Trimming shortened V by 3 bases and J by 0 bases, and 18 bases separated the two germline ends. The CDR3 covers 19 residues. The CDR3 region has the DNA TGTGCCAGCAGTTTCACCCCTTCGGTTGGCGCCTCTGGGGCCAACGTCCTGACTTTC. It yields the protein CASSFTPSVGASGANVLTF.

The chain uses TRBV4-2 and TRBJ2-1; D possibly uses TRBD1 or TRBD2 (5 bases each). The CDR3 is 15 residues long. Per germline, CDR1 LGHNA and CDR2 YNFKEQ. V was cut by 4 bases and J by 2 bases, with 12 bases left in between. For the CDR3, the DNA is TGTGCCAGCAGCCTCGTCGTGGGGGCCTACAATGAGCAGTTCTTC. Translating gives CASSLVVGAYNEQFF.

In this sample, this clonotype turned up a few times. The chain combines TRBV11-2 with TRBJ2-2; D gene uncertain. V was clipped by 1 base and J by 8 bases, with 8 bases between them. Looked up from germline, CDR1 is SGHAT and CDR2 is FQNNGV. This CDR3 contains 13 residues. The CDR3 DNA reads TGTGCCAGCAGCTTAGTTCCCGGGGGGGAGCTGTTTTTT. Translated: CASSLVPGGELFF.

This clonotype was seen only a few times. Here the CDR3 DNA reads TGTGCCAGCAGTGTGGCGGTCAGTTCTTCCTACAATGAGCAGTTCTTC. This gives the protein CASSVAVSSSYNEQFF. The chain is built from TRBV6-1 and TRBJ2-1; no clear D gene. Germline V gives CDR1 MNHNS, CDR2 SASEGT. Trimming stripped 4 bases from V and 1 base from J, with 14 bases between. This CDR3 contains 16 residues.

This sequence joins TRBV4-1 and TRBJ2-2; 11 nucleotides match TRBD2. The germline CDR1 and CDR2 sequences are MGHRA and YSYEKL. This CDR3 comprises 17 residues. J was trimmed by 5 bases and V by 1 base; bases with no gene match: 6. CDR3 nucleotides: TGCGCCAGCAGCCAAGTCTCTTTAGCGGGGGGGACCGGGGAGCTGTTTTTT. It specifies CASSQVSLAGGTGELFF.

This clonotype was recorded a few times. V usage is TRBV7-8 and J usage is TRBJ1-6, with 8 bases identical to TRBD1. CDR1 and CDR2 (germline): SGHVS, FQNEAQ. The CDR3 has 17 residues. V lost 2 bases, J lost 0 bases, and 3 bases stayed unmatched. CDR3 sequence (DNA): TGTGCCAGCAGCTTATACAGGGGGAGCTCCTATAATTCACCCCTCCACTTT. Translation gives CASSLYRGSSYNSPLHF.

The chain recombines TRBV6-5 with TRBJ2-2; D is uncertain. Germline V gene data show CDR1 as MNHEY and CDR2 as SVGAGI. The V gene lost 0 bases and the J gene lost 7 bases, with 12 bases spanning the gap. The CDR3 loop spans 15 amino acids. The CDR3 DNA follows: TGTGCCAGCAGTTACTCGAAGTTGGTTCGCGGGGAGCTGTTTTTT. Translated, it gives CASSYSKLVRGELFF.

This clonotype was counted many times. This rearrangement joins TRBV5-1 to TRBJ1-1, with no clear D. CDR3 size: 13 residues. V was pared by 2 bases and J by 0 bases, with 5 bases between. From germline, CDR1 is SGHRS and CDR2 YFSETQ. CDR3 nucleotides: TGCGCCAGCAGCTTTAACATGAACACTGAAGCTTTCTTT. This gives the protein CASSFNMNTEAFF.

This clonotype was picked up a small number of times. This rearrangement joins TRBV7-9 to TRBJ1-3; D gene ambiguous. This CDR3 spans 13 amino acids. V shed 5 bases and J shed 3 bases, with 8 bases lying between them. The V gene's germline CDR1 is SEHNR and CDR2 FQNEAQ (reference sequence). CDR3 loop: CASSLTNGNTIYF. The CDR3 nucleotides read TGTGCCAGCAGCCTCACTAATGGAAACACCATATATTTT.

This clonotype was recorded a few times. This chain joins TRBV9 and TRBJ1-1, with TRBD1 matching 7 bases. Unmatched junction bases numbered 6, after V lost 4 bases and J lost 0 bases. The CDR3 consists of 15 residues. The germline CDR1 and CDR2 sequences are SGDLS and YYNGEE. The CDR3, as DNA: TGTGCCAGCAGCACCTCGGGACAGATGAACACTGAAGCTTTCTTT. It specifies CASSTSGQMNTEAFF.

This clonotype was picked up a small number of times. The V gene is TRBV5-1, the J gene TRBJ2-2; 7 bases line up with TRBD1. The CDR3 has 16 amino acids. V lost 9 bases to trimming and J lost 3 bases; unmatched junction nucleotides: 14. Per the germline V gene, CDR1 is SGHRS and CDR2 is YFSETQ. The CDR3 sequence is CATGAKDRPDTGELFF. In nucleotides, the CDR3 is TGCGCCACCGGGGCGAAGGACAGGCCAGACACCGGGGAGCTGTTTTTT.

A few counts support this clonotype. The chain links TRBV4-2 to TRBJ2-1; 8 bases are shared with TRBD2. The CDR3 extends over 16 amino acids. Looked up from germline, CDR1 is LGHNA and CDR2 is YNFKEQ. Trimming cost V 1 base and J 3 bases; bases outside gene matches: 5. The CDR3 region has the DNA TGTGCCAGCAGCCAAGTTACTAGCGGCCTCTACAATGAGCAGTTCTTC. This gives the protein CASSQVTSGLYNEQFF.

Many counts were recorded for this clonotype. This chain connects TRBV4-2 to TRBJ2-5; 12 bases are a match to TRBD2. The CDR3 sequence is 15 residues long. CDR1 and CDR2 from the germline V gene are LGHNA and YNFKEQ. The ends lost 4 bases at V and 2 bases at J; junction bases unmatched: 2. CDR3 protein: CASSPTSGGQETQYF. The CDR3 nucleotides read TGTGCCAGCAGCCCCACTAGCGGGGGGCAAGAGACCCAGTACTTC.

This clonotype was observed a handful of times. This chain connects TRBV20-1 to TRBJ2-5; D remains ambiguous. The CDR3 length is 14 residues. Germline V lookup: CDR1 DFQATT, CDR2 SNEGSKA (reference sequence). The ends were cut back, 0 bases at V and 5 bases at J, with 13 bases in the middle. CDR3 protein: CSARDVSRRETQYF. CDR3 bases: TGCAGTGCTAGAGACGTTAGCAGGCGGGAGACCCAGTACTTC.

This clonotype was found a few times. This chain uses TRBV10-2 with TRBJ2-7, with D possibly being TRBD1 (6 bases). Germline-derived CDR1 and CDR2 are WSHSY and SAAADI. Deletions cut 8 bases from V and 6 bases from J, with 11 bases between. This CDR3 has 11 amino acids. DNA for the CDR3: TGCGCCAGCCGACAGGCCGGCGAGCAGTACGTC. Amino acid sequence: CASRQAGEQYV.

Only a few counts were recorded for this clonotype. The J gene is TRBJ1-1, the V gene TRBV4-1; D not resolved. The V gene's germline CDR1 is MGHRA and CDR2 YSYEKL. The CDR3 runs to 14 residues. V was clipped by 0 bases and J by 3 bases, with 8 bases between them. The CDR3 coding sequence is TGCGCCAGCAGCCAAGATCCGTGGGACACTGAAGCTTTCTTT. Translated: CASSQDPWDTEAFF.